This T cell receptor (beta chain) comes out of a study of blood T cell repertoires in COVID-19. In the study overall: COVID-19 samples, acute and convalescent, were from the United States, Italy and Spain.

The CDR3 spans 12 residues. The V gene's germline CDR1 is SQVTM and CDR2 ANQGSEA. Trimming shortened V by 3 bases and J by 3 bases, and 9 bases separated the two germline ends. Some clones are missing from TCRdb's copy, which holds only in-frame ones; the method was immunoSEQ multiplex PCR. The table has 120,000 to 150,000 clones, more than 75% seen once. The genes are TRBV29-1 and TRBJ2-7; D is uncertain. The sample was peripheral blood. This clonotype was obtained from a man aged 55 to 69 with acute or convalescent COVID-19. The CDR3: CSVEAPGYEQYF. The CDR3 DNA is TGCAGCGTTGAGGCGCCGGGCTACGAGCAGTACTTC.